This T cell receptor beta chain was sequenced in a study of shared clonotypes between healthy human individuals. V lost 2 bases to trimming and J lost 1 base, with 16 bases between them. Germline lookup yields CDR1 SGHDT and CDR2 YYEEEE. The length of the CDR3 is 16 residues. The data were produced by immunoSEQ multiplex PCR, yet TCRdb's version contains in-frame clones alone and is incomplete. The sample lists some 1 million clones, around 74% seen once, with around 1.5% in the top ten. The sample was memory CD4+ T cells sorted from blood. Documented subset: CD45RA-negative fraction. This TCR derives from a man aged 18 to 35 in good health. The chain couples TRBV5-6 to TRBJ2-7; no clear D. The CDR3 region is CASSFKSGALSYEQYF. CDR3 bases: TGTGCCAGCAGCTTCAAGTCGGGCGCATTGTCCTACGAGCAGTACTTC.